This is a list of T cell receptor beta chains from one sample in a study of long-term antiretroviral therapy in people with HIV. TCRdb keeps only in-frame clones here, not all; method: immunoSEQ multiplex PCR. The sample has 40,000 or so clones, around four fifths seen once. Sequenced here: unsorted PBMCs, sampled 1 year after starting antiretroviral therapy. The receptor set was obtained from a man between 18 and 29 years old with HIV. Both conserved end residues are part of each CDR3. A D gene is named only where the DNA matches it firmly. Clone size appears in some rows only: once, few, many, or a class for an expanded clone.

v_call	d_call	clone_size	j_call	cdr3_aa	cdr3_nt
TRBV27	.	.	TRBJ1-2	CASKFPPAPYYGYTF	TGTGCCAGCAAGTTCCCCCCGGCGCCTTACTATGGCTACACCTTC
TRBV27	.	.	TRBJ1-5	CASGVAAFNQPQHF	TGTGCCAGCGGTGTGGCAGCTTTCAATCAGCCCCAGCATTTT
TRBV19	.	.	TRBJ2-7	CASSIAGATYEQYF	TGTGCCAGTAGTATAGCAGGGGCCACGTACGAGCAGTACTTC
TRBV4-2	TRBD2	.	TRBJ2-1	CASSQDLGNRGVDNEQFF	TGTGCCAGCAGCCAAGATCTAGGTAATCGGGGGGTGGACAATGAGCAGTTCTTC
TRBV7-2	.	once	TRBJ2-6	CASSLADRSSGANVLTF	TGTGCCAGCAGCTTAGCTGACAGAAGCTCTGGGGCCAACGTCCTGACTTTC
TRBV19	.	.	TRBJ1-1	CASSSSTGLNTEAFF	TGTGCCAGTAGTAGCTCTACAGGGTTGAACACTGAAGCTTTCTTT
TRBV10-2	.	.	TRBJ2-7	CASSSGYEQYF	TGCGCCAGCAGTTCCGGCTACGAGCAGTACTTC
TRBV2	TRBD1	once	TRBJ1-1	CASSIPGQGNTEAFF	TGTGCCAGCAGTATTCCGGGACAGGGCAACACTGAAGCTTTCTTT
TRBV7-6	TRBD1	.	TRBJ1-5	CASSLGVGQGYSNQPQHF	TGTGCCAGCAGCTTAGGAGTAGGACAGGGCTATAGCAATCAGCCCCAGCATTTT
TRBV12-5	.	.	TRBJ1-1	CASGLVPRRKNTEAFF	TGTGCTAGTGGTTTGGTACCTAGACGGAAGAACACTGAAGCTTTCTTT
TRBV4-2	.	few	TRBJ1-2	CASSQESLGDSYGYTF	TGTGCCAGCAGCCAAGAGTCCTTAGGAGATAGCTATGGCTACACCTTC
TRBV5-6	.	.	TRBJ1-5	CASSLRQGRPQHF	TGTGCCAGCAGCTTGAGGCAGGGAAGGCCCCAGCATTTT
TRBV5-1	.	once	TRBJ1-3	CASSLGDTIYF	TGCGCCAGCAGCCTGGGAGACACCATATATTTT
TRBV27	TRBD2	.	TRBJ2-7	CASSPPGNLAGVIYEQYF	TGTGCCAGCAGTCCCCCGGGGAACCTAGCGGGAGTGATATACGAGCAGTACTTC
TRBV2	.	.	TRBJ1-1	CASREGGTEAFF	TGTGCCAGCAGAGAAGGAGGCACTGAAGCTTTCTTT
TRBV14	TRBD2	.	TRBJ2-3	CASSVTPTSVTDTQYF	TGTGCCAGCAGCGTCACTCCAACTAGCGTCACAGATACGCAGTATTTT
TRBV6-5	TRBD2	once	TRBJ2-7	CASRPGGRAGYEQYF	TGTGCCAGCAGACCCGGCGGGAGGGCCGGGTACGAGCAGTACTTC
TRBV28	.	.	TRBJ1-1	CASTLTGKYTEAFF	TGTGCCAGCACCCTTACAGGGAAGTACACTGAAGCTTTCTTT
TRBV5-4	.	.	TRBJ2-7	CASRGTGSSYEQYF	TGTGCCAGCAGGGGGACGGGCAGCTCCTACGAGCAGTACTTC
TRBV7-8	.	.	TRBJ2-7	CASSLGGGSYEQYF	TGTGCCAGCAGCCTGGGGGGAGGCTCCTACGAGCAGTACTTC
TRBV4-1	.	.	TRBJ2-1	CASSQELRDHNEQFF	TGCGCCAGCAGCCAAGAACTCCGGGACCACAATGAGCAGTTCTTC
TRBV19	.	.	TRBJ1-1	CASSKGMVTEAFF	TGTGCCAGTAGTAAGGGGATGGTCACTGAAGCTTTCTTT
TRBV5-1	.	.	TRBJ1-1	CASSYGASMGTEAFF	TGCGCCAGCAGCTATGGGGCTTCAATGGGCACTGAAGCTTTCTTT
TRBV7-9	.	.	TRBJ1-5	CASSLLKGDYSNQPQHF	TGTGCCAGCAGCTTACTTAAGGGTGATTATAGCAATCAGCCCCAGCATTTT
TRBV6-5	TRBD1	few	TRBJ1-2	CASSYLIQGDNGYTF	TGTGCCAGCAGTTACTTAATACAGGGGGATAATGGCTACACCTTC
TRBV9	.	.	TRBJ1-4	CASSVEGGRNEKLFF	TGTGCCAGCAGCGTAGAAGGGGGGAGGAACGAAAAACTGTTTTTT
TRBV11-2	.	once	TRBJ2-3	CASRLTTDTQYF	TGTGCCAGCAGATTGACCACAGATACGCAGTATTTT
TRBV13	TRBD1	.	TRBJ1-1	CASSDRGTEAFF	TGTGCCAGCAGCGACAGGGGCACTGAAGCTTTCTTT
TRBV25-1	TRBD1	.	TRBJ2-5	CASSESDRVVGETQYF	TGTGCCAGCAGTGAGTCGGACAGGGTGGTGGGAGAGACCCAGTACTTC
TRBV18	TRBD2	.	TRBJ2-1	CASSPGTSAYNEQFF	TGTGCCAGCTCTCCCGGGACTAGCGCCTACAATGAGCAGTTCTTC
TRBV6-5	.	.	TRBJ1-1	CASSYSRRLSNTEAFF	TGTGCCAGCAGTTACTCCAGACGGCTCTCGAACACTGAAGCTTTCTTT
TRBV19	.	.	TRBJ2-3	CASSQDRGTDTQYF	TGTGCCAGTAGTCAGGACCGAGGCACAGATACGCAGTATTTT
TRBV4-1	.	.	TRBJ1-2	CASSQDKILGLLDGYTF	TGCGCCAGCAGCCAAGATAAGATTCTGGGACTGCTTGACGGCTACACCTTC
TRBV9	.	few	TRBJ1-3	CASSVSSGNTIYF	TGTGCCAGCAGCGTAAGTTCTGGAAACACCATATATTTT
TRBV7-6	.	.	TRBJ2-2	CASSLADTGELFF	TGTGCCAGCAGCTTAGCGGACACCGGGGAGCTGTTTTTT
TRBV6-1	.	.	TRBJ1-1	CASSGWVNTEAFF	TGTGCCAGCAGTGGATGGGTTAACACTGAAGCTTTCTTT
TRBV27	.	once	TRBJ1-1	CASRGLEDTEAFF	TGTGCCAGCAGGGGCCTGGAGGACACTGAAGCTTTCTTT
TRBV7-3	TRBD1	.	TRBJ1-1	CASSSQGTGGSEAFF	TGTGCCAGCAGCTCACAAGGGACAGGGGGCTCTGAAGCTTTCTTT
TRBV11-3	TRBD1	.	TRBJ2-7	CASSLGQGAYEQYF	TGTGCCAGCAGCTTGGGACAGGGGGCCTACGAGCAGTACTTC
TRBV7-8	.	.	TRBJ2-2	CASSLGTVANTGELFF	TGTGCCAGCAGCTTAGGGACGGTAGCGAACACCGGGGAGCTGTTTTTT
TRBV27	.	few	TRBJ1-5	CASSPGAQPQHF	TGTGCCAGCAGCCCAGGTGCTCAGCCCCAGCATTTT
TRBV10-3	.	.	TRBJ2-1	CAIRVSMLRDNEQFF	TGTGCCATCAGAGTGAGTATGTTAAGAGACAATGAGCAGTTCTTC
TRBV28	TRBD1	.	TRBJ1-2	CASSSTGQGRGYTF	TGTGCCAGCAGTTCCACGGGACAGGGGAGAGGCTACACCTTC
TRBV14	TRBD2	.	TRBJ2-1	CASSLGGIYNEQFF	TGTGCCAGCAGTCTGGGGGGGATCTACAATGAGCAGTTCTTC
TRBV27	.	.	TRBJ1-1	CASSLDRTTNTEAFF	TGTGCCAGCAGTTTGGACAGAACTACGAACACTGAAGCTTTCTTT
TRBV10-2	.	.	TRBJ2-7	CASSESWRGLSYEQYF	TGCGCCAGCAGTGAGTCCTGGAGGGGCCTCTCCTACGAGCAGTACTTC
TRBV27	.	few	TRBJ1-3	CASSLSLTGNTIYF	TGTGCCAGCAGTTTATCTCTGACGGGAAACACCATATATTTT
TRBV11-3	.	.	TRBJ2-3	CASSSPGYGTDTQYF	TGTGCCAGCAGCTCCCCGGGGTACGGGACAGATACGCAGTATTTT
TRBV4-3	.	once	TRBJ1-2	CASSQDEAGSYGYTF	TGCGCCAGCAGCCAAGATGAGGCGGGTAGCTATGGCTACACCTTC
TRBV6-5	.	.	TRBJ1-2	CASSYSINGIGYTF	TGTGCCAGCAGTTACTCGATAAATGGGATTGGCTACACCTTC
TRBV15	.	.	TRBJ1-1	CATSEYTEAFF	TGTGCCACCAGCGAATACACTGAAGCTTTCTTT
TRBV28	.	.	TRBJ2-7	CASSAPWDRYEQYF	TGTGCCAGCAGTGCCCCCTGGGACCGCTACGAGCAGTACTTC
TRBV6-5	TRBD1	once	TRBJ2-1	CASSENRGWNEQFF	TGTGCCAGCAGCGAGAACAGGGGATGGAATGAGCAGTTCTTC
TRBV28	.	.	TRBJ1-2	CASSKDNYGYTF	TGTGCCAGCAGTAAGGACAACTATGGCTACACCTTC
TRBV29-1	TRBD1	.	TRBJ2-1	CSVEGQGNRNEQFF	TGCAGCGTTGAAGGACAGGGTAATCGGAATGAGCAGTTCTTC
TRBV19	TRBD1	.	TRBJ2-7	CASSPTDRGRDEQYF	TGTGCCAGTAGCCCAACGGACAGGGGGCGAGACGAGCAGTACTTC
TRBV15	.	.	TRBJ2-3	CATSSSTGINLADTQYF	TGTGCCACCAGCAGTTCTACCGGGATCAACCTCGCAGATACGCAGTATTTT
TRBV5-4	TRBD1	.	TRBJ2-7	CASSAGGAGEQYF	TGTGCCAGCAGCGCAGGGGGCGCGGGGGAGCAGTACTTC
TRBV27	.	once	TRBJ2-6	CASSLHEVSGANVLTF	TGTGCCAGCAGTTTACACGAGGTTTCTGGGGCCAACGTCCTGACTTTC
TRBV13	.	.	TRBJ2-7	CASSPSEEVAYEQYF	TGTGCCAGCAGCCCCAGTGAGGAGGTCGCCTACGAGCAGTACTTC